The T cell receptor (beta chain) under discussion was sequenced for a study of identical twins. This clonotype was seen at least ten times. The trim removed 6 bases at V and 3 bases at J, leaving 3 bases unmatched. Germline V gene data show CDR1 as SQVTM and CDR2 as ANQGSEA. There are 12 residues in the CDR3. Unique molecular identifiers were present on the cDNA, which also gained a universal primer site by template switching. TCRdb redid the calling of the 5' RACE reads with MiXCR, one entry per CDR3 protein. The sample holds 1.5 million to 2 million distinct CDR3 sequences, less than 40% seen once. The TCR sequence derives from a newborn girl in good health. The sample was cord blood. V usage is TRBV29-1 and J usage is TRBJ1-2, with 8 bases that match TRBD1. CDR3 in amino acids: CSVVTGDYGYTF. DNA of the CDR3: TGCAGCGTGGTGACAGGGGACTATGGCTACACCTTC.